This T cell receptor (beta chain) was retrieved from a study of blood T cells in healthy people across ages. Study conclusions and caveats: PBMCs that were unsorted prevented a conclusive naive versus antigen-experienced comparison. Comparison with aged donors showed that long-lived donors had more naive CD4+ cells and higher diversity. Estimated diversity across one million T cells was deemed an underestimate.

Isolation per sample recovered at least 7 million PBMCs. As for this clonotype: Antigen unknown.

Germline CDR1 reads PRHDT; CDR2 reads FYEKMQ (reference sequence). V lost 5 bases, J lost 3 bases, and 19 bases stayed unmatched. This CDR3 contains 18 residues. It was with a sample-barcoded 5' primer and a J-beta primer mix that a second PCR of roughly 7 to 12 cycles was run. TCRdb used MiXCR to reprocess the 5' RACE reads, holding one entry per CDR3 protein. The sample has hundreds of thousands of distinct CDR3 sequences, approximately 49% seen once. This sequence joins TRBV13 and TRBJ2-7; 7 bases agree with TRBD2. Specimen: blood. The clonotype comes from a woman in her sixties or seventies in good health. Here the CDR3 DNA reads TGTGCCAGCAGCCACTCGGATAGCGGGCAATCTGACGGCTACGAGCAGTACTTC. As protein: CASSHSDSGQSDGYEQYF.